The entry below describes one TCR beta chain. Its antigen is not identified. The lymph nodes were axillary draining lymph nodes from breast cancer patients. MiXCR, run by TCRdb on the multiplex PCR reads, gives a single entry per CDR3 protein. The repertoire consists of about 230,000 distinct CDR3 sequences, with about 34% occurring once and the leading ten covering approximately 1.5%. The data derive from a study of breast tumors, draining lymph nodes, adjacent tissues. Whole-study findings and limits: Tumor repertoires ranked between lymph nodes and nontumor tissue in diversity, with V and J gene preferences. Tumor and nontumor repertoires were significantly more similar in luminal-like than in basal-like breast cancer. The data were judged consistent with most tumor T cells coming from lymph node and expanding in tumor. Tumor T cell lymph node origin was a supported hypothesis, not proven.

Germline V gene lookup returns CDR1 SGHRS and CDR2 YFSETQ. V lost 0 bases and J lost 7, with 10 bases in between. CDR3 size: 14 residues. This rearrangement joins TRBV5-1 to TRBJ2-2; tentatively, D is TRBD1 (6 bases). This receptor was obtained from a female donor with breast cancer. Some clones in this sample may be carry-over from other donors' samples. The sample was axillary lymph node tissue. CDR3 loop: CASSLEGGVGELFF. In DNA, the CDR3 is TGCGCCAGCAGCTTGGAAGGGGGAGTCGGGGAGCTGTTTTTT. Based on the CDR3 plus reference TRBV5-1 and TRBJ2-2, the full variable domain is KAGVTQTPRYLIKTRGQQVTLSCSPISGHRSVSWYQQTPGQGLQFLFEYFSETQRNKGNFPGRFSGRQFSNSRSEMNVSTLELGDSALYLCASSLEGGVGELFFGEGSRLTVL.